This T cell receptor beta chain was documented in a study of shared clonotypes between healthy human individuals. Comments on this clone: Its antigen is undetermined.

The CDR3 has 15 residues. Trimming cost V 3 bases and J 6 bases; bases outside gene matches: 8. Germline CDR1 reads SGDLS; CDR2 reads YYNGEE. An even split of each subset's genomic DNA across several immunoSEQ plates was performed. Produced via immunoSEQ multiplex PCR; TCRdb's table is partial and in-frame only. Seen here are about 2.2 million clones, roughly 91% observed once, and the top ten hold about 1.5%. Naive CD8 cells, CD45RO-negative and positively selected for CCR7, excluded terminally differentiated effector memory CD45RA+ cells. All donors were Caucasian adults living in Nashville, Tennessee. Study-level findings and limits: The sole specimen, blood, was sampled, and tissue repertoires likely differ. Clonotypes not shared had lower generation probabilities than those common to all four donors.

This clonotype originated in a man aged 18-30 years in good health. Some clones in this sample may be carry-over from other donors' samples. The J gene is TRBJ1-4, the V gene TRBV9, with 7 bases that match TRBD1. The specimen was naive CD8+ T cells from PBMCs. In DNA, the CDR3 is TGTGCCAGCAGCGCCGGAGACAGGGCATATGAAAAACTGTTTTTT. Protein product: CASSAGDRAYEKLFF.